This T cell receptor (beta chain) was sequenced during a study of tissue T cells after allogeneic stem cell transplantation. Study-wide results and caveats: TCR repertoires tracked anatomic similarity, regardless of disease or transplant status. Motif-based clustering found tissue-specific repertoire signatures shared across patients, though few clones were shared. Some tissue clones might be persisting host cells; their alloreactivity or antigen specificity was not determined.

Germline CDR1 is LGHNA and CDR2 is YNLKQL (reference sequence). V lost 8 bases to trimming and J lost 2 bases, with 15 bases between them. This CDR3 spans 14 amino acids. As concerns this clone: Its antigen remains unidentified. The gene names here belong to mouse. The read halts 1 residue ahead of the CDR3 end, with the missing end drawn from the germline J gene.

Sequencing of TCRbeta CDR3 at survey depth gave sequences and template counts. TCRdb keeps only in-frame clones here, not all; method: immunoSEQ multiplex PCR. The sample lists around 50,000 clones; approximately 70% were seen once. The origin of this receptor is a pool of C57BL/6 mice in good health. Sequenced: sorted cells pooled from one or two spleens. The rearrangement uses TRBV5 and TRBJ1-2; D is perhaps TRBD1 (5 bases). The CDR3 here is CASPLQDGNSDYTF. The sequenced CDR3 bases are TGTGCCAGCCCCCTACAGGATGGGAACTCCGACTACACC.